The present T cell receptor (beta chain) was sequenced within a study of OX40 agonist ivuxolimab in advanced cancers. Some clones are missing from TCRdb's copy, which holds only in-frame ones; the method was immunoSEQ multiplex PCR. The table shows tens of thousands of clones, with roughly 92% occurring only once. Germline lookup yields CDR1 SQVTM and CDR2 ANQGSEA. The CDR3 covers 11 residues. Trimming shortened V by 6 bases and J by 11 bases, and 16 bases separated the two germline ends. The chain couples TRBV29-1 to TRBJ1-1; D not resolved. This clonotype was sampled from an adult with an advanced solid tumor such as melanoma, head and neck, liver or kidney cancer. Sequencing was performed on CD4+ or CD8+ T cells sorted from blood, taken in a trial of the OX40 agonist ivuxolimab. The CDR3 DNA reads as TGCAGCGTGGGGAACACCCGAGAGGCTTTCTTT. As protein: CSVGNTREAFF.